The following is a T cell receptor (beta chain) sequence with its context. These data come from a study of lymphopenia after photon versus proton radiotherapy. From germline, CDR1 is MNHEY and CDR2 SVGAGI. With 6 bases removed from V and 0 bases from J, the gap between germline ends came to 13 bases. This CDR3 spans 15 amino acids. This table comes from immunoSEQ multiplex PCR, and its TCRdb copy is limited to in-frame clones, with some not included. This table has roughly 30,000 clones, 90% appearing once. The material sequenced was peripheral blood, taken from a patient treated with photon-based radiotherapy. V is TRBV6-5 and J is TRBJ2-3, with D unclear. The TCR was taken from a woman aged 45 to 65 with pancreatic cancer. The CDR3 sequence is CASSSGRTSTDTQYF. CDR3 nucleotides: TGTGCCAGCAGCTCCGGCAGGACGAGCACAGATACGCAGTATTTT.